These T cell receptor beta chains were read from a single sample in a study of neurological immune-mediated disorders. MiXCR was run by TCRdb on the 5' RACE reads, yielding one entry per CDR3 protein. The table includes roughly 27,000 distinct CDR3 sequences, over 20% detected once. The sequenced sample was PBMCs. The receptors were sampled from a woman aged 55-69 years in good health. Both conserved end residues are part of each CDR3. A D gene is named only where the DNA matches it firmly. Only some rows state a clone size, as once, few, many or a class for expanded clones.

D,length,V,J,size,DNA,CDR3
TRBD1,13,TRBV29-1,TRBJ2-2,many,TGCAGCGTTGATACAGGGGGGACCGGGGAGCTGTTTTTT,CSVDTGGTGELFF
TRBD1,17,TRBV7-2,TRBJ2-6,many,TGTGCCAGCAGCTTACCATACAGGGGCACCGGGGCCAACGTCCTGACTTTC,CASSLPYRGTGANVLTF
TRBD2,17,TRBV7-2,TRBJ2-3,many,TGTGCCAGCAGCTTAGCATCCAGCGGGATCAGCACAGATACGCAGTATTTT,CASSLASSGISTDTQYF
NA,13,TRBV20-1,TRBJ1-6,NA,NA,CSAPSGRVSPLHF
TRBD2,19,TRBV7-8,TRBJ2-1,NA,TGTGCCAGCAGCCTTACTAGCGGGGGGGCCGTGAGCTCCTACAATGAGCAGTTCTTC,CASSLTSGGAVSSYNEQFF
TRBD1,17,TRBV5-5,TRBJ2-2,many,TGTGCCAGCAGCTTGGCCCCCCGAGGGGGCGACACCGGGGAGCTGTTTTTT,CASSLAPRGGDTGELFF
TRBD2,16,TRBV6-1,TRBJ2-3,many,TGTGCCAGCAGTGAACCTACTAGCGGGAGAACAGATACGCAGTATTTT,CASSEPTSGRTDTQYF
NA,12,TRBV7-2,TRBJ2-5,many,TGTGCCACCGGGGACTTCCAAGAGACCCAGTACTTC,CATGDFQETQYF
TRBD2,16,TRBV7-2,TRBJ2-7,many,TGTGCCAGCAGCGACCGACTAGCGGGGAACCCCTACGAGCAGTACTTC,CASSDRLAGNPYEQYF
NA,13,TRBV29-1,TRBJ1-4,NA,TGCAGCGTTGTAGCAGGGGTTGGTGAAAAACTGTTTTTT,CSVVAGVGEKLFF
TRBD1,17,TRBV24-1,TRBJ2-3,many,TGTGCCACCAGAGGACAGGGGGATTCCGGGAGCACAGATACGCAGTATTTT,CATRGQGDSGSTDTQYF
NA,14,TRBV7-8,TRBJ2-2,many,TGTGCCAGCAGGTCTCGGGGGTTCCCCGGGGAGCTGTTTTTT,CASRSRGFPGELFF
NA,16,TRBV7-8,TRBJ2-2,many,TGTGCCAGCAGCTTAGAGGGGCAGGGAGGCACCGGGGAGCTGTTTTTT,CASSLEGQGGTGELFF
TRBD1,15,TRBV10-3,TRBJ2-7,NA,TGTGCCATCAGCCTTCAGGACAGGGGCTCCTACGAGCAGTACTTC,CAISLQDRGSYEQYF
NA,17,TRBV6-1,TRBJ1-5,many,TGTGCCAGCATCCCCCGGAGGGCAGCAAATAGCAATCAGCCCCAGCATTTT,CASIPRRAANSNQPQHF
NA,12,TRBV15,TRBJ1-5,NA,TGTGCCGCCAGCAGGGACAATCAGCCACAGCATTTT,CAASRDNQPQHF
NA,18,TRBV5-1,TRBJ2-6,many,TGCGCCAGCACCATACACGGGTCTCCCGGCTCTGGGGCCAACGTCCTGACTTTC,CASTIHGSPGSGANVLTF
TRBD2,16,TRBV15,TRBJ2-3,few,TGTGCCACCAGCAACGGACTAGCGGGAGTGGCAGATACGCAGTATTTT,CATSNGLAGVADTQYF
NA,11,TRBV18,TRBJ2-5,few,TGTGCCAGCTCATCGGAAGAGACCCAGTACTTC,CASSSEETQYF
NA,15,TRBV5-1,TRBJ1-1,many,TGCGCCAGCAGCTTGGAAGCAGGGACGAACACTGAAGCTTTCTTT,CASSLEAGTNTEAFF
NA,13,TRBV6-5,TRBJ2-7,many,TGTGCCAGCAGTGGCAGGGGAGCCTACGAGCAGTACTTC,CASSGRGAYEQYF
NA,13,TRBV7-3,TRBJ1-1,many,TGTGCCAGCAGCTTAACCTGGGGGACTGAAGCTTTCTTT,CASSLTWGTEAFF
NA,15,TRBV15,TRBJ2-1,many,TGTGCCACCAGCAGAGATAGGGCCGGGGGGCCTGAGCAGTTCTTC,CATSRDRAGGPEQFF
TRBD2,14,TRBV28,TRBJ2-2,many,TGTGCCAGCAGTGAACCGGGGGGCACCGGGGAGCTGTTTTTT,CASSEPGGTGELFF
TRBD2,15,TRBV2,TRBJ2-5,many,TGTGCCAGCGCGGGTAGCGGGGGGGCTCCGGAGACCCAGTACTTC,CASAGSGGAPETQYF
NA,16,TRBV5-1,TRBJ1-1,many,TGCGCCAGCAGCTTGACCCTTGCAGGGGCGAACACTGAAGCTTTCTTT,CASSLTLAGANTEAFF
NA,15,TRBV15,TRBJ2-2,many,TGTGCCACCAGCAGAGCCGTTTCGAACACCGGGGAGCTGTTTTTT,CATSRAVSNTGELFF
TRBD1,14,TRBV6-2/TRBV6-3,TRBJ1-2,many,TGTGCCAGCGCGCGGACAGGGGGGCGATATGGCTACACCTTC,CASARTGGRYGYTF
NA,14,TRBV5-6,TRBJ2-3,many,TGTGCCAGCAGCTCTGCCCTAACTACAGATACGCAGTATTTT,CASSSALTTDTQYF
NA,12,TRBV6-6,TRBJ1-4,many,TGTGCCAGCAGTTACTCGGATGAAAAACTGTTTTTT,CASSYSDEKLFF
NA,15,TRBV6-1,TRBJ2-7,many,TGTGCCAGCAGTATATCGGGGCCCCCTTTTGATGAGCAGTACTTC,CASSISGPPFDEQYF
TRBD2,16,TRBV3-1,TRBJ2-1,NA,TGTGCCAGCAGCTGGACTAGCGGGGGTTCCTACAATGAGCAGTTCTTC,CASSWTSGGSYNEQFF
NA,13,TRBV28,TRBJ1-5,many,TGTGCCAGCAGTTACCTCAGGGACCAGCCCCAGCATTTT,CASSYLRDQPQHF
NA,13,TRBV9,TRBJ2-2,NA,TGTGCCAGCAGCCCGAGGACTGGCGGGGAGCTGTTTTTT,CASSPRTGGELFF
TRBD1,14,TRBV28,TRBJ1-1,many,TGTGCCAGCGGGGACAGGGAACTGAACACTGAAGCTTTCTTT,CASGDRELNTEAFF
TRBD2,17,TRBV27,TRBJ2-3,many,TGTGCCAGCAGTTCGGCGTCTAGCGGGAGTTTCGCAGATACGCAGTATTTT,CASSSASSGSFADTQYF
TRBD1,14,TRBV20-1,TRBJ2-3,many,TGCAGTGCTAGGCATTCACAGGGGGAAGATACGCAGTATTTT,CSARHSQGEDTQYF
TRBD2,17,TRBV7-2,TRBJ2-5,NA,TGTGCCAGCAGCTTAGTGGGAGCGGGGGGGTACCAAGAGACCCAGTACTTC,CASSLVGAGGYQETQYF
NA,14,TRBV4-1,TRBJ1-2,many,TGCGCCAGCAGCCAAGAACATTTCCCCCCTGGCTACACCTTC,CASSQEHFPPGYTF
NA,13,TRBV20-1,TRBJ1-2,many,TGCAGTGCTAGTTCGGGGGCAGGCTATGGCTACACCTTC,CSASSGAGYGYTF
NA,14,TRBV20-1,TRBJ2-3,NA,TGCAGTGCTAGAGTGGGCGGGGACACAGATACGCAGTATTTT,CSARVGGDTDTQYF
TRBD1,15,TRBV7-8,TRBJ2-7,NA,TGTGCCAGCAACATTCGACAGGGGTTCGCCTACGAGCAGTACTTC,CASNIRQGFAYEQYF
NA,14,TRBV4-1,TRBJ1-2,many,TGCGCCAGCAGCCAAGGCAAGGACGGGTATGGCTACACCTTC,CASSQGKDGYGYTF
NA,14,TRBV5-1,TRBJ1-2,many,TGCGCCAGCAGCTTAGTTGGGGGGATCTATGGCTACACCTTC,CASSLVGGIYGYTF
NA,11,TRBV14,TRBJ2-1,many,TGTGCCAGCAGTCCCCTTCGAGGGCAGTTCTTC,CASSPLRGQFF
TRBD1,15,TRBV29-1,TRBJ2-4,many,TGCAGCGCCGGTACTGGGACAGGGGAGCTCAACATTCAGTACTTC,CSAGTGTGELNIQYF
NA,13,TRBV6-1,TRBJ2-4,many,TGTGCCACTCTCGCGAGGGGGAGGAACATTCAGTACTTC,CATLARGRNIQYF